Listed below are T cell receptor beta chains from one sample, sequenced in a study of graft-versus-host responses after intestinal transplantation. The protocol was immunoSEQ multiplex PCR, while the TCRdb copy is restricted to in-frame clones and leaves out a portion. The repertoire holds tens of thousands of clones, around 89% seen once, with under 0.65% in the top ten. No antigen is known for these receptors. The sample in question was unstimulated CD4+ T cells sorted from spleen or lymph node cells, obtained before transplant. The origin of the receptors is a human donor who was the organ donor for an intestinal transplant. Both conserved end residues are part of each CDR3. The D gene is left open where the match is weak. For some rows the clone size is stated as once, few or many, or as a class when expanded; others skip it.

J	size	D	V	DNA	CDR3
TRBJ2-7	NA	TRBD2	TRBV28	TGTGCCAGCACCGACGGGGCGGGAGGTATAACCTACGAGCAGTACTTC	CASTDGAGGITYEQYF
TRBJ2-1	NA	TRBD2	TRBV18	TGTGCCAGCTCCCCTTTTAGCGGGACCTCCTACAATGAGCAGTTCTTC	CASSPFSGTSYNEQFF
TRBJ1-2	NA	TRBD1	TRBV28	TGTGCCAGCAGACACGGGACAGAGCTCTATGGCTACACCTTC	CASRHGTELYGYTF
TRBJ2-5	NA	NA	TRBV4-3	TGCGCCAGCAGCCACGGGATTGGGGAAGAGACCCAGTACTTC	CASSHGIGEETQYF
TRBJ2-7	once	TRBD2	TRBV5-1	TGCGCCAGCAGCTGGGAGGGTAGCGGGGGATCCTACGAGCAGTACTTC	CASSWEGSGGSYEQYF
TRBJ1-2	NA	NA	TRBV7-9	TGTGCCAGCAGCTTTTTGGATGAGGTTGGTGGCTACACCTTC	CASSFLDEVGGYTF
TRBJ1-5	NA	NA	TRBV27	TGTGCCAGCAGTTTATTGCCCGGTACGCCGGACAGCCGTCACAATCAGCCCCAGCATTTT	CASSLLPGTPDSRHNQPQHF
TRBJ2-3	NA	NA	TRBV9	TGTGCCAGCAGCTTGACGCAGGGGGATACGCAGTATTTT	CASSLTQGDTQYF
TRBJ1-2	NA	TRBD1	TRBV4-1	TGCGCCAGCAGCCAAGCCGGACAGGGGGTAGGCGGCTACACCTTC	CASSQAGQGVGGYTF
TRBJ2-3	NA	TRBD2	TRBV27	TGTGCCAGCAGTTTGGAGACAAACCTAGCGGGAGGGCCAGATACGCAGTATTTT	CASSLETNLAGGPDTQYF
TRBJ1-5	NA	TRBD1	TRBV19	TGTGCCAGTAGTGGGGACAGGGGCCAGCCCCAGCATTTT	CASSGDRGQPQHF
TRBJ1-5	NA	TRBD1	TRBV6-1	TGTGCCAGCAGTGAGCGAGGACAGGGGAATCAGCCCCAGCATTTT	CASSERGQGNQPQHF
TRBJ1-2	few	TRBD1	TRBV12-5	TGTGCTAGTGGGACCGGGACAGGGGGCGGTTACACCTTC	CASGTGTGGGYTF
TRBJ1-5	NA	NA	TRBV28	TGTGCCAGCAGTTCAGAAGTAAATCAGCCCCAGCATTTT	CASSSEVNQPQHF
TRBJ2-1	NA	TRBD1	TRBV6-1	TGTGCCAGCAGTGAACTGACAGGGGGCAATGAGCAGTTCTTC	CASSELTGGNEQFF
TRBJ2-7	few	NA	TRBV5-6	TGTGCCAGCAGCCCCCCGCTTAGTAACTACGAGCAGTACTTC	CASSPPLSNYEQYF
TRBJ2-1	NA	NA	TRBV28	TGTGCCAGCACTCCCGGAGGGGCCACCTACAATGAGCAGTTCTTC	CASTPGGATYNEQFF
TRBJ2-1	NA	NA	TRBV19	TGTGCCAGTCAGAGACAGGGCTACTGGACTAGCCCCCATGAGCAGTTCTTC	CASQRQGYWTSPHEQFF
TRBJ2-7	NA	TRBD2	TRBV11-1	TGTGCCAGCAGCTGGACTAGCGGGAGGGAGTCCTACGAGCAGTACTTC	CASSWTSGRESYEQYF
TRBJ1-4	NA	NA	TRBV5-1	TGCGCCAGCGGACCATGGGGAGGAGGGGCTAATGAAAAACTGTTTTTT	CASGPWGGGANEKLFF
TRBJ1-3	NA	TRBD1	TRBV5-1	TGCGCCAGCAGCGTGACAGGGGGCTTTTCCGGAAACACCATATATTTT	CASSVTGGFSGNTIYF
TRBJ1-5	NA	TRBD1	TRBV19	TGTGCCAGTAGTAGCCCGGACAGGGGGTCAAATCAGCCCCAGCATTTT	CASSSPDRGSNQPQHF
TRBJ2-1	NA	TRBD2	TRBV5-6	TGTGCCAGCACTAGCGGGAGGGCCAATCGACATGAGCAGTTCTTC	CASTSGRANRHEQFF
TRBJ2-7	NA	NA	TRBV5-1	TGCGCCAGCAGCTTGGCGGGTGGCGGCTCCTACGAGCAGTACTTC	CASSLAGGGSYEQYF
TRBJ2-7	NA	TRBD2	TRBV6-1	TGTGCCAGCATAGGACTAGCGGGAGACTACGAGCAGTACTTC	CASIGLAGDYEQYF
TRBJ1-1	NA	NA	TRBV29-1	TGCAGCGCCCGGGAGGGCGGCACTGAAGCTTTCTTT	CSAREGGTEAFF
TRBJ2-2	NA	NA	TRBV7-2	TGTGCCAGCAGCTTAGCGGGGGCCAGGGCGGGGGCCGGGGAGCTGTTTTTT	CASSLAGARAGAGELFF
TRBJ2-2	NA	TRBD2	TRBV7-2	TGTGCCAGCAGCCTTAGCGGGAGGGTCTCCGGGGAGCTGTTTTTT	CASSLSGRVSGELFF
TRBJ2-1	NA	TRBD2	TRBV6-4	TGTGCCAGCAGGACCCCTAGCGGGAGGGACGCGATCTGGAATGAGCAGTTCTTC	CASRTPSGRDAIWNEQFF
TRBJ2-3	once	TRBD2	TRBV5-1	TGCGCCAGCAGCCCGCTAGCGGGACCCACAGATACGCAGTATTTT	CASSPLAGPTDTQYF
TRBJ1-1	NA	TRBD1	TRBV19	TGTGCCAGTAGTATGTTCCTTCAGGGGGTGGCTTTCTTT	CASSMFLQGVAFF
TRBJ1-2	NA	NA	TRBV10-3	TGTGCCATCAGATCAGGGAACTATGGCTACACCTTC	CAIRSGNYGYTF
TRBJ1-5	NA	NA	TRBV28	TGTGCCAGCACCTCAGGAAGGAGGCAGCCCCAGCATTTT	CASTSGRRQPQHF
TRBJ1-1	NA	NA	TRBV6-4	TGTGCCAGCAGTTTGGAACCAGGAGGCACTGAAGCTTTCTTT	CASSLEPGGTEAFF
TRBJ1-3	NA	NA	TRBV4-1	TGCGCCAGCAGCCAAGGTGGGAGAGCTGGAAACACCATATATTTT	CASSQGGRAGNTIYF
TRBJ2-3	once	TRBD2	TRBV4-1	TGCGCCAGTAGGGCGGGAGGGCCTGGAAATACGCAGTATTTT	CASRAGGPGNTQYF
TRBJ2-1	few	NA	TRBV19	TGTGCCAGTAGTAACCCCTCAGGGGGAGGAAACAATGAGCAGTTCTTC	CASSNPSGGGNNEQFF
TRBJ2-7	NA	NA	TRBV28	TGTGCCAGCAGCTCCCAGGCGCAGTACTTC	CASSSQAQYF
TRBJ1-1	NA	NA	TRBV5-1	TGCGCCAGCAGCCTGAACCTTAGAGGGACTGAAGCTTTCTTT	CASSLNLRGTEAFF
TRBJ2-1	NA	NA	TRBV15	TGTGCCACCAGCGTCGTTCGGTATTCCAATGAGCAGTTCTTC	CATSVVRYSNEQFF
TRBJ1-5	NA	NA	TRBV12-5	TGTGCTAGTGGTTCCGGGACTCCAAATAGCAATCAGCCCCAGCATTTT	CASGSGTPNSNQPQHF
TRBJ2-3	NA	TRBD1	TRBV28	TGTGCCAGCAGTTTAGCCGGACAGGGAAAAGATACGCAGTATTTT	CASSLAGQGKDTQYF
TRBJ2-2	once	NA	TRBV28	TGTGCCAGCGGGTATGCGGACAGAACGAACACCGGGGAGCTGTTTTTT	CASGYADRTNTGELFF
TRBJ2-2	NA	TRBD2	TRBV9	TGTGCCAGCAGCTTACGAAGCGGGGCAAACACCGGGGAGCTGTTTTTT	CASSLRSGANTGELFF
TRBJ2-7	NA	TRBD2	TRBV7-2	TGTGCCAGCAGCTTCGGTGGGAGGGCCGAGCAGTACTTC	CASSFGGRAEQYF
TRBJ2-1	NA	TRBD2	TRBV9	TGTGCCAGCAGCGTAGCAGGACTAGCAACCAATGAGCAGTTCTTC	CASSVAGLATNEQFF
TRBJ2-7	once	NA	TRBV7-2	TGTGCCAGCAGCCGAGGCCAAGCCTACGAGCAGTACTTC	CASSRGQAYEQYF
TRBJ2-1	NA	TRBD1	TRBV7-2	TGTGCCAGCAGCGTACAGGGGAGCTCCTACAATGAGCAGTTCTTC	CASSVQGSSYNEQFF
TRBJ1-1	NA	NA	TRBV29-1	TGCAGCGCCTCAGGGAATATGAACACTGAAGCTTTCTTT	CSASGNMNTEAFF